Given below is one T cell receptor (beta chain) in context. What it binds is not known. These data come from a study of cytomegalovirus exposure and HLA in healthy donors. This PCR relied on a set of 60 Vbeta primers and 13 Jbeta primers. Repertoires were generated with immunoSEQ multiplex PCR, while TCRdb's copy carries only in-frame clones and drops some. The sample has 95,000 to 150,000 clones; about three quarters are singletons. Study observations and caveats: One variant, a missense change in DCLRE1C, was linked in a later analysis to TCR beta V- and J-gene trimming.

Donors had nominal health at sampling but likely had unrecorded immune exposures. V trimming: 0 bases; J trimming: 6 bases; junction bases outside the gene matches: 6. Germline V CDR1 and CDR2: MNHNY, SVGAGI (reference sequence). The CDR3 has 15 amino acids. This clonotype was sampled from a woman in her forties in good health and CMV-seropositive. The sample consisted of PBMCs. This chain connects TRBV6-6 to TRBJ2-7; 9 bases map to TRBD1. CDR3 residues: CASSYSGTGIGEQYF. The CDR3 DNA is TGTGCCAGCAGTTACTCTGGGACAGGGATAGGCGAGCAGTACTTC.